The subject of this entry is one TCR beta chain. These data are taken from a study of T cell changes during pregnancy in multiple sclerosis. The CDR3 consists of 14 residues. Germline CDR1 reads SGHRS; CDR2 reads YFSETQ. V lost 0 bases and J lost 6; bases outside the gene matches: 6. Sequencing was performed with immunoSEQ multiplex PCR; in TCRdb, only in-frame clones are kept and a portion is missing. The table records 69,000 or so clones, about 92% of them present only once. This clonotype originated in a female donor with multiple sclerosis, enrolled in a pregnancy study. The chain links TRBV5-1 to TRBJ2-7; 7 nucleotides match TRBD1. The source material was peripheral blood, sampled before pregnancy. For the CDR3, the DNA is TGCGCCAGCAGCTTGGCCGACAGGGTGGTCGAGCAGTACTTC. Protein: CASSLADRVVEQYF.